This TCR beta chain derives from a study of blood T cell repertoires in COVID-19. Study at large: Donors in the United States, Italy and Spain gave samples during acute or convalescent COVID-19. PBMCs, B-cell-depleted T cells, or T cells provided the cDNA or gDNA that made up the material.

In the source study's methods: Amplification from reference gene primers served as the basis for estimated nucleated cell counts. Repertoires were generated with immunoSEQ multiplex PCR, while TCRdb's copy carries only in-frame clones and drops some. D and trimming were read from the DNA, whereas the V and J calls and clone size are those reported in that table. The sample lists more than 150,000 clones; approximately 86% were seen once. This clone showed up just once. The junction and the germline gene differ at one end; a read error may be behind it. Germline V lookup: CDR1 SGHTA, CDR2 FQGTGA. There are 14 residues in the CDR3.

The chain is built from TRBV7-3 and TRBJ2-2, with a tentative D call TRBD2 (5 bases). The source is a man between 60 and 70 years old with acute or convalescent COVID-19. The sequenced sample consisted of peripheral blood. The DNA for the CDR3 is TGTGCCAGCAGCCTAACTCCGGGAACCGGGGAGCTGTTTTTT. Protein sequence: CASSLTPGTGELFF.